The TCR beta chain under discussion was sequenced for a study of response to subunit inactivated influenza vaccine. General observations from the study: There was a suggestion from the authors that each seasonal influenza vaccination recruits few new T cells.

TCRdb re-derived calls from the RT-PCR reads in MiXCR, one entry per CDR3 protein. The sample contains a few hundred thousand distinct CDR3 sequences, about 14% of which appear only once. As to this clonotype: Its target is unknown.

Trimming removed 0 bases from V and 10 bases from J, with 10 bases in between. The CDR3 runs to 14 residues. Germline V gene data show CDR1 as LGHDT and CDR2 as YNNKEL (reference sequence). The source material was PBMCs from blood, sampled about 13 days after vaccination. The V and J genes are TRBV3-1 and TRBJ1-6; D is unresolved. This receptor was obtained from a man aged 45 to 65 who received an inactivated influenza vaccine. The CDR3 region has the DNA TGTGCCAGCAGCCAAGATGCGCGGTTCTCACCCCTCCACTTT. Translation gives CASSQDARFSPLHF.